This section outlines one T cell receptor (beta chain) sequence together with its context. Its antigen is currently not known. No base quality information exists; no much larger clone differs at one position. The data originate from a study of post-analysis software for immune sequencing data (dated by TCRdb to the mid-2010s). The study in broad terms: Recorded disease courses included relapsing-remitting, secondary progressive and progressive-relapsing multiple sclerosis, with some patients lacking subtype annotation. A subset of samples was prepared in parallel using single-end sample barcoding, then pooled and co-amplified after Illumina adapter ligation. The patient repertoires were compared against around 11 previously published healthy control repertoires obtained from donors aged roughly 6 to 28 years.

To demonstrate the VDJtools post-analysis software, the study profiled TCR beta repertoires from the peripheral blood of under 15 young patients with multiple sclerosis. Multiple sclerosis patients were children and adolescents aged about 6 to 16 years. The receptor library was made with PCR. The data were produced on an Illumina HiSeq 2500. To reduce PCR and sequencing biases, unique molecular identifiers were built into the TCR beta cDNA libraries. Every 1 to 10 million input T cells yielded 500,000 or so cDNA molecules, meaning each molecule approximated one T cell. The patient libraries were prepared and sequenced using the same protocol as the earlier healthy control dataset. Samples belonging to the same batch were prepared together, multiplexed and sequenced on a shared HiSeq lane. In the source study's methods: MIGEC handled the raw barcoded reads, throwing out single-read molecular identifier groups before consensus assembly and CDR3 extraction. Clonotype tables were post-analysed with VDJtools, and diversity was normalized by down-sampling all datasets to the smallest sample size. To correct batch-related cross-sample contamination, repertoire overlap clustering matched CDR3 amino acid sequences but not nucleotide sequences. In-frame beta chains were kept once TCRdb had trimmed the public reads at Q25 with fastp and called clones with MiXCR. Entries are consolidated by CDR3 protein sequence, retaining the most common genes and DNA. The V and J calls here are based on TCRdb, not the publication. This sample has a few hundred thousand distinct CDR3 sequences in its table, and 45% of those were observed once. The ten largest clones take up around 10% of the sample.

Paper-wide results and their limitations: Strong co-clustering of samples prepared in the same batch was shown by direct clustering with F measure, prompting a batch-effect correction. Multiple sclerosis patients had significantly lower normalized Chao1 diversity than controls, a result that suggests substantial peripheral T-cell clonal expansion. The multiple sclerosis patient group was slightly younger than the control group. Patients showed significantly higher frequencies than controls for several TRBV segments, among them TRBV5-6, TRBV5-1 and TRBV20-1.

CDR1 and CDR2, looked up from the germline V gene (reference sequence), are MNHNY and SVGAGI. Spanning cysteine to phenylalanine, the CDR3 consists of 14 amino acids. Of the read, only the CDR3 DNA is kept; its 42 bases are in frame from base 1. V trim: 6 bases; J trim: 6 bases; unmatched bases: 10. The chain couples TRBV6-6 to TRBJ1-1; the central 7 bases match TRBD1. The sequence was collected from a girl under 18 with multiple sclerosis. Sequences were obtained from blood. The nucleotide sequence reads TGTGCCAGCAGCTCCAACCGGGACAGCCCTGAAGCTTTCTTT. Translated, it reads CASSSNRDSPEAFF.